This T cell receptor (beta chain) was sequenced during a study of T cell repertoires in cytomegalovirus infection. Turning to the study itself: HLA-B-restricted CMV epitopes that are well studied, plus recently identified HLA-C-restricted ones, were used by the study. Signatures in public TCR beta sequences pointed to both CMV infection and matching HLA type. Findings of the study overall: The ex vivo response showed dominance by HLA-C-restricted CMV-specific TCR beta clonotypes. Of the TCR beta families, the public ones yielded a cumulative frequency that identified carriers of CMV plus the relevant HLA.

This clonotype was counted between two and nine times. Its antigen is still unknown. TCRdb itself ran the reads through MiXCR, one entry per CDR3 protein. Of some 110,000 distinct CDR3 sequences in the sample, around 32% were seen once. Per the germline V gene, CDR1 is SGHRS and CDR2 is YFSETQ. Trimming removed 0 bases from V and 7 bases from J; junction bases left unmatched: 5. The CDR3 is made up of 15 amino acids. V usage is TRBV5-1 and J usage is TRBJ2-1; TRBD1 matches at 9 bases. The specimen comprised CD8+ T cells from cultured PBMCs, sampled from culture after CMV antigen stimulation. The receptor comes from a human donor in good health (CMV status not recorded). Some clones in this sample may be carry-over from other donors' samples. The CDR3 DNA reads as TGCGCCAGCAGCTTGGCGGGGACAGGGAGGAATGAGCAGTTCTTC. Its translation: CASSLAGTGRNEQFF.